A single sample gave rise to the 3 T cell receptor beta chains below, sequenced in a study of blood T cell repertoires in COVID-19. Method: immunoSEQ multiplex PCR; TCRdb's copy keeps in-frame clones and lacks some. This sample has 200,000 to 250,000 clones; about 90% occur once, and the top ten carry about 4%. Sequences were obtained from PBMCs or T cells enriched from blood (not recorded which). The receptors originated from a woman between 25 and 40 years old who had been exposed to COVID-19.

This rearrangement joins TRBV29-1 to TRBJ1-1; 9 bases match TRBD1. The germline V gene encodes CDR1 SQVTM and CDR2 ANQGSEA. Germline trimming cut 0 bases from V and 4 bases from J; bases unmatched to any gene: 9. This CDR3 has 16 residues. As DNA, the CDR3 is TGCAGCGTTGAAGAACTGGGACAGGGCGGTATCACTGAAGCTTTCTTT. It specifies CSVEELGQGGITEAFF.

This clone occurred once. The chain recombines TRBV7-8 with TRBJ2-7; tentative D call: TRBD1 (7 bases). V was clipped by 1 base and J by 0 bases, with 10 bases between them. CDR1 SGHVS and CDR2 FQNEAQ come from the germline V gene. This CDR3 contains 15 residues. CDR3 coding DNA: TGTGCCAGCAGCTTAGGACAGGGACTCTCCTACGAGCAGTACTTC. This translates into CASSLGQGLSYEQYF.

The chain recombines TRBV12-5 with TRBJ2-1; D ambiguous. This CDR3 is 14 amino acids long. Trimming took 1 base from V and 5 from J, leaving 9 bases between them. The V gene's germline CDR1 is LGHNT and CDR2 FRNRAP. The CDR3 sequence: CASGLAYYNNEQFF. Written as DNA, the CDR3 is TGTGCTAGTGGTTTGGCTTACTACAACAATGAGCAGTTCTTC.